Reported below is one TCR beta chain. This specimen belongs to a study of blood T cell repertoires in COVID-19. Study context: From T cells, B-cell-depleted T cells, or PBMCs came the material, which was cDNA or gDNA.

Study processing details: The assay estimated nucleated cells by amplifying reference gene primers. The protocol was immunoSEQ multiplex PCR, while the TCRdb copy is restricted to in-frame clones and leaves out a portion. V and J calls and clone size are those listed in that table; D and trimming were worked out from the DNA. The repertoire includes about 36,000 clones, roughly 77% of them detected once, and around two fifths sits in the top ten. Sequencing used peripheral blood. The receptor was isolated from a human donor in a cohort sampled during active or convalescent COVID-19. The donor label of this sample is uncertain.

CDR3 in amino acids: CASSQDRRTKGQYF. The CDR3, as DNA: TGCGCCAGCAGCCAAGATAGAAGGACTAAAGGGCAGTATTTT. The chain links TRBV4-1 to TRBJ2-3; possibly TRBD2 for D (6 bases). Germline assignment: CDR1 MGHRA and CDR2 YSYEKL. Trimming pared 0 bases from V and 11 bases from J, leaving 15 bases between. The CDR3 length is 14 residues.